The text below deals with one TCR beta chain. The antigen remains undetermined. V dropped 5 bases and J dropped 7 bases, with 9 bases sitting between them. The CDR3 runs 11 residues. The germline gives CDR1 SQVTM, CDR2 ANQGSEA. This entry comes from a study of cytomegalovirus exposure and HLA in healthy donors. Whole-study context: Early released data had around 88 million unique TCRs, all coming from HLA-typed donors.

Findings and limits, study-wide: Usually a TCR sequence was rare, but some public TCRs were found in many donors. More than 15,000 TCR beta sequences were associated with HLA alleles at 0.05 false discovery rate in a later analysis. Later analysis indicated greater clonal expansion among HLA-associated TCR beta chains than among equally common other chains.

A multiplex PCR was run with 60 Vbeta primers and 13 Jbeta primers. TCRdb's copy holds only in-frame clones and misses some; the assay was immunoSEQ multiplex PCR. The sample has some 270,000 clones, about nine tenths seen once; the top ten hold 1.7%. This rearrangement joins TRBV29-1 to TRBJ2-1; maybe TRBD2 (6 bases). This TCR derives from a girl aged 2 to 9 in good health and CMV-seronegative. The specimen sequenced was PBMCs. CDR3 in amino acids: CSVPRENEQFF. As DNA, the CDR3 is TGCAGCGTTCCTCGGGAGAATGAGCAGTTCTTC.